Below are 27 T cell receptor beta chains sequenced from a single sample in a study of blood T cell repertoires in COVID-19. Assay used: immunoSEQ multiplex PCR; TCRdb lists only in-frame clones, some missing. This repertoire shows some 260,000 clones, around 90% found once; its top ten account for roughly 6%. The sequenced material came from PBMCs or T cells enriched from blood (not recorded which). Receptor source: a woman aged 25-40 years with acute COVID-19.

The chain is built from TRBV11-2 and TRBJ2-7, with 9 bases identical to TRBD2. After removal of 5 bases from V and 7 bases from J, the junction contained 15 bases not matched to a gene. This CDR3 region has 16 residues. CDR1 is SGHAT and CDR2 is FQNNGV in the germline V gene. The CDR3 nucleotides are TGTGCCAGCAGCCCCCACCTGGCGCGGGGGGGCCTGGAGCAGTACTTC. Its translation is CASSPHLARGGLEQYF.

This clone was recorded a few times. This chain uses TRBV2 with TRBJ2-1; 16 bases align to TRBD2. CDR1 is SNHLY, CDR2 FYNNEI, per germline. Trimming took 8 bases from V and 10 from J; bases not matched to a gene: 2. The CDR3 runs to 13 residues. In nucleotides, the CDR3 is TGTGCCAGCTCGGGACTAGCGGGGGGGGAGCAGTTCTTC. Amino acid sequence: CASSGLAGGEQFF.

The V gene is TRBV5-4, the J gene TRBJ1-2; a possible D gene is TRBD1 (5 bases). Germline CDR1 reads SGHNT; CDR2 reads YYREEE (reference sequence). The V end was cut by 4 bases, the J end by 3 bases, with 16 bases between. The CDR3 loop spans 15 amino acids. The CDR3 is CASSTGQSWDYGYTF. The CDR3 nucleotides are TGTGCCAGCAGCACTGGACAAAGTTGGGACTATGGCTACACCTTC.

The V gene is TRBV6-1, the J gene TRBJ1-3; D possibly corresponds to TRBD1 (5 bases). Deletions cut 2 bases from V and 1 base from J, with 9 bases between. CDR1 is MNHNS, CDR2 SASEGT, per germline. The CDR3 contains 15 residues. CDR3 DNA sequence: TGTGCCAGCAGTGAAAGACAGAGATCTGGAAACACCATATATTTT. This sequence encodes CASSERQRSGNTIYF.

The chain employs TRBV6-4 and TRBJ2-3; 10 nucleotides line up with TRBD2. V dropped 5 bases and J dropped 1; count of bases not matched to a gene: 15. This CDR3 has 19 amino acids. Germline V gives CDR1 MRHNA, CDR2 SNTAGT. The CDR3 DNA sequence: TGTGCCAGCAGTCTGTGGGGGACTAGCGAGCTAGGGGGCACAGATACGCAGTATTTT. Its protein product is CASSLWGTSELGGTDTQYF.

About this clone: Other DNA sequences within the sample encode an identical CDR3. The rearrangement links TRBV19 to TRBJ1-1; D is ambiguous. This CDR3 has 13 amino acids. Looked up from germline, CDR1 is LNHDA and CDR2 is SQIVND (reference sequence). Trimming stripped 3 bases from V and 1 base from J, with 6 bases between. In DNA, the CDR3 is TGTGCCAGTAGTATTAACAGGAACACTGAAGCTTTCTTT. It codes for CASSINRNTEAFF.

The genes are TRBV6-5 and TRBJ2-7; 16 bases match TRBD2. The germline V gene has CDR1 MNHEY and CDR2 SVGAGI. The length of the CDR3 is 15 residues. The ends lost 6 bases at V and 5 bases at J; junction bases unmatched: 4. CDR3 in DNA: TGTGCCAGCAGCCCGGGACTAGCGGGGGGGAACGAGCAGTACTTC. It encodes CASSPGLAGGNEQYF.

The rearrangement joins TRBV6-5 to TRBJ2-7; tentatively, D is TRBD1 (6 bases). CDR1 is MNHEY and CDR2 is SVGAGI in the germline V gene. Trimming cost V 2 bases and J 2 bases, with 13 bases left between them. This CDR3 has 15 amino acids. DNA for the CDR3: TGTGCCAGCAGTTACGGTGACAGGTTTCCCTACGAGCAGTACTTC. Protein sequence: CASSYGDRFPYEQYF.

The genes are TRBV9 and TRBJ1-2; D may be TRBD1 (5 bases). This CDR3 is built from 16 residues. The germline CDR1 and CDR2 sequences are SGDLS and YYNGEE. The germline V and J ends were trimmed by 4 bases and 0 bases, with 16 bases remaining between them. This chain's CDR3 is CASSFKTDPPNYGYTF. The CDR3 DNA sequence: TGTGCCAGCAGCTTTAAGACAGACCCACCTAACTATGGCTACACCTTC.

The chain combines TRBV28 with TRBJ1-1; TRBD1 might be the D (5 bases). Trimming cost V 3 bases and J 4 bases, with 12 bases left between them. CDR3 length: 14 amino acids. Germline-derived CDR1 and CDR2 are MDHEN and SYDVKM. CDR3 residues: CASSFIQGGTEAFF. DNA of the CDR3: TGTGCCAGCAGTTTTATCCAGGGAGGCACTGAAGCTTTCTTT.

The CDR3 DNA reads TGTGCCAGCAGAGAACTAGCGGGGCCTCACAATGAGCAGTTCTTC. Residues: CASRELAGPHNEQFF. The V call is TRBV2, the J call TRBJ2-1, with 10 bases lining up with TRBD2. The germline V gene has CDR1 SNHLY and CDR2 FYNNEI. With V trimmed by 6 bases and J by 5 bases, 7 bases remained unmatched. The CDR3 contains 15 residues.

The V and J genes are TRBV5-6 and TRBJ2-3, with 9 bases fitting TRBD2. CDR3 length equals 19 residues. The V gene end was trimmed by 0 bases and the J gene end by 2 bases; junction bases not matched to a gene: 13. CDR1 and CDR2 (germline): SGHDT, YYEEEE. CDR3 loop: CASSLETPLAGIPTDTQYF. CDR3 in DNA: TGTGCCAGCAGCTTGGAAACACCTCTAGCGGGGATCCCCACAGATACGCAGTATTTT.

This clone was observed a handful of times. The rearrangement links TRBV6-4 to TRBJ2-2; TRBD2 matches at 10 bases. Trimming took 4 bases from V and 6 from J; bases not matched to a gene: 5. The CDR3 runs to 15 residues. Germline V CDR1 and CDR2: MRHNA, SNTAGT. CDR3 nucleotides: TGTGCCAGCAGTGCCCTAGCGGGAGAGTCCGGGGAGCTGTTTTTT. Residues: CASSALAGESGELFF.

V gene TRBV5-1 combines with J gene TRBJ2-1, with TRBD2 matching over 9 bases. This CDR3 is built from 17 residues. Germline-derived CDR1 and CDR2 are SGHRS and YFSETQ. J was trimmed by 5 bases and V by 2 bases; bases with no gene match: 11. The CDR3 loop is CASSFNTGTSSNNEQFF. The DNA for the CDR3 is TGCGCCAGCAGCTTTAACACCGGGACTAGCAGCAACAATGAGCAGTTCTTC.

The rearrangement joins TRBV4-1 to TRBJ2-3; TRBD2 might be the D (6 bases). From germline, CDR1 is MGHRA and CDR2 YSYEKL. The CDR3 spans 17 residues. V lost 0 bases and J 0 bases, leaving 13 bases between the germline ends. CDR3 DNA sequence: TGCGCCAGCAGCCAAGATGATACTAGCAGTAGCACAGATACGCAGTATTTT. Its protein is CASSQDDTSSSTDTQYF.

The genes are TRBV11-2 and TRBJ1-4, with D perhaps TRBD1 (5 bases). The V end was cut by 0 bases, the J end by 6 bases, with 11 bases between. Germline CDR1 is SGHAT and CDR2 is FQNNGV. This CDR3 region has 15 residues. The DNA for the CDR3 is TGTGCCAGCAGCTTAGAAGGGGTTGCGGATGAAAAACTGTTTTTT. This sequence encodes CASSLEGVADEKLFF.

The rearrangement links TRBV2 to TRBJ2-5; tentatively, D is TRBD1 or TRBD2 (6 bases each). V was cut by 8 bases and J by 4 bases, with 14 bases left in between. There are 13 residues in the CDR3. From germline, CDR1 is SNHLY and CDR2 FYNNEI. The DNA of the CDR3 is TGTGCCAGCGGTGGGGGGCTGGGAGAGACCCAGTACTTC. It encodes CASGGGLGETQYF.

J is TRBJ2-3 and V is TRBV18, with 12 bases aligning to TRBD2. The CDR3 has 14 amino acids. CDR1 and CDR2 from the germline V gene are KGHSH and LQKENI. V trimming: 3 bases; J trimming: 5 bases; junction bases outside the gene matches: 0. The CDR3 DNA follows: TGTGCCAGCTCACCGGGACTAGCGGGAGATACGCAGTATTTT. Translation: CASSPGLAGDTQYF.

The CDR3 sequence is CAVYPGYNQPQHF. In DNA form, the CDR3 reads TGTGCCGTTTATCCGGGTTACAATCAGCCCCAGCATTTT. The gene calls are TRBV6-5 and TRBJ1-5; D not certain. From germline, CDR1 is MNHEY and CDR2 SVGAGI. The CDR3 has 13 amino acids. Deletions cut 11 bases from V and 3 bases from J, with 14 bases between.

This chain connects TRBV5-1 to TRBJ1-1; TRBD1 matches 8 bases. From germline, CDR1 is SGHRS and CDR2 YFSETQ. The length of the CDR3 is 14 residues. V shed 5 bases and J 1 base; nucleotides not matched to a gene: 4. The CDR3 protein is CASRLTGENTEAFF. CDR3 sequence (DNA): TGCGCCAGCAGGTTGACAGGGGAGAACACTGAAGCTTTCTTT.

The chain joins TRBV7-9 to TRBJ1-1, with D maybe TRBD1 (5 bases). CDR1 SEHNR and CDR2 FQNEAQ come from the germline V gene (reference sequence). This CDR3 has 15 residues. Trimming removed 0 bases at V and 1 base at J, with 9 bases between. The CDR3 coding sequence is TGTGCCAGCAGCTTAGCCGGGGGAGAGAACACTGAAGCTTTCTTT. Translated: CASSLAGGENTEAFF.

The rearrangement joins TRBV4-1 to TRBJ1-6; a weak D match, TRBD1 (6 bases). Germline loops: CDR1 MGHRA, CDR2 YSYEKL. Trimming cost V 0 bases and J 0 bases, with 15 bases left between them. The CDR3 has 19 residues. The chain's CDR3 is CASSQDRDTGSSYNSPLHF. CDR3 DNA: TGCGCCAGCAGCCAAGATCGGGACACGGGGAGCTCCTATAATTCACCCCTCCACTTT.

The chain has TRBV9 and TRBJ2-3, with TRBD2 matching 9 bases. The CDR3 covers 14 residues. Per germline, CDR1 SGDLS and CDR2 YYNGEE. With 5 bases clipped from V and 2 bases from J, the junction kept 3 bases outside the gene matches. This CDR3 reads CASSLAGDTDTQYF. CDR3 nucleotide sequence: TGTGCCAGCAGTTTAGCGGGGGACACAGATACGCAGTATTTT.

The V gene is TRBV5-1, the J gene TRBJ2-5, with D possibly being TRBD1 (6 bases). Between the trimmed V and J ends, which lost 0 bases and 5 bases, there was a span of 17 bases. CDR3 length: 16 residues. Germline CDR1 and CDR2: SGHRS and YFSETQ. The chain's CDR3 is CASSLGPTGLQETQYF. CDR3 nucleotides: TGCGCCAGCAGCTTGGGCCCCACAGGGCTACAGGAGACCCAGTACTTC.

This chain joins TRBV28 and TRBJ2-1; 8 bases match TRBD2. The CDR3 is 14 amino acids. V gave up 5 bases and J gave up 6 bases; unmatched junction bases: 6. Germline V gene data show CDR1 as MDHEN and CDR2 as SYDVKM. The CDR3 sequence: CASSTGGQFNEQFF. The CDR3, as DNA: TGTGCCAGCAGTACGGGGGGGCAATTCAATGAGCAGTTCTTC.

V gene TRBV5-5 combines with J gene TRBJ1-6; TRBD1 might be the D (5 bases). Looked up from germline, CDR1 is SGHKS and CDR2 is YYEKEE (reference sequence). This CDR3 comprises 15 residues. The V end was cut by 2 bases, the J end by 14 bases, with 20 bases between. The CDR3 DNA is TGTGCCAGCAGCTTATCAGGACAAATCCAAGGGACCCTCCACTTT. This translates into CASSLSGQIQGTLHF.

The chain is built from TRBV6-2 or TRBV6-3 and TRBJ1-5; no clear D. The V gene's germline CDR1 is MNHEY and CDR2 SVGEGT. CDR3 length: 13 residues. V was clipped by 5 bases and J by 7 bases, with 12 bases between them. CDR3 region: CASSNQEAQPQHF. The DNA for the CDR3 is TGTGCCAGCAGTAACCAGGAGGCACAGCCCCAGCATTTT.